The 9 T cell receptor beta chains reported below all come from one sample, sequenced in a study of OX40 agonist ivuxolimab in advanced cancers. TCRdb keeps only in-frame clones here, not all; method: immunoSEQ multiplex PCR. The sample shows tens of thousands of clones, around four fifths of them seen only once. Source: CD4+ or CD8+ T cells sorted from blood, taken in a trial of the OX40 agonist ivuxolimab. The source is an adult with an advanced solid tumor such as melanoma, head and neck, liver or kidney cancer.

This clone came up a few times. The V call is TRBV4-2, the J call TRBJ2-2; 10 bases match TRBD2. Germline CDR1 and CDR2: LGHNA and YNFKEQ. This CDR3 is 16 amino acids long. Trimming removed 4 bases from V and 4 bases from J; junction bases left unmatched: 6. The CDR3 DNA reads TGTGCCAGCAGCCTAGGAGCGGGGGGGAGCACCGGGGAGCTGTTTTTT. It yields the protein CASSLGAGGSTGELFF.

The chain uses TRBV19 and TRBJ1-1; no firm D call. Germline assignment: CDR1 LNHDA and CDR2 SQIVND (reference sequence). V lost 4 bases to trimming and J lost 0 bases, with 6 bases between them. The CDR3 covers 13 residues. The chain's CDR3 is CASSKQMNTEAFF. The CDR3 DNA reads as TGTGCCAGTAGTAAACAGATGAACACTGAAGCTTTCTTT.

The CDR3 is CASSITRGSYNEQFF. CDR3 coding DNA: TGTGCCAGTAGTATAACCCGTGGGTCCTACAATGAGCAGTTCTTC. The rearrangement uses TRBV19 and TRBJ2-1, with no clear D. Germline V gives CDR1 LNHDA, CDR2 SQIVND (reference sequence). V gave up 2 bases and J gave up 1 base, with 9 bases separating them. The CDR3 has 15 amino acids.

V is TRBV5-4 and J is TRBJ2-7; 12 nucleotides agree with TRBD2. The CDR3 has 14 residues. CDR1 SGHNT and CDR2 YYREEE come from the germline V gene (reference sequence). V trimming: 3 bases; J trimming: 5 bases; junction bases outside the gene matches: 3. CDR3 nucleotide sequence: TGTGCCAGCAGCTGGACTAGCGGGGTTGACGAGCAGTACTTC. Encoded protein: CASSWTSGVDEQYF.

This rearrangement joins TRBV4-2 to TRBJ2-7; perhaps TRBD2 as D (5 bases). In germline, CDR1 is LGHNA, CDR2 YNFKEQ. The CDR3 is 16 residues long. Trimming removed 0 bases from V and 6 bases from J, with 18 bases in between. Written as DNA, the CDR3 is TGTGCCAGCAGCCAAGATAACGGGAACCCCGCTCGCGAGCAGTACTTC. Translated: CASSQDNGNPAREQYF.

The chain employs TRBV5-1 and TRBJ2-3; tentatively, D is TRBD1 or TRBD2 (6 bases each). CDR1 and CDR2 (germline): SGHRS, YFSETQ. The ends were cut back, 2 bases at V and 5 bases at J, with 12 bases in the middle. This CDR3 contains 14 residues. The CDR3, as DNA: TGCGCCAGCAGCTTAAGGGGGGCCGGAGATACGCAGTATTTT. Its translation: CASSLRGAGDTQYF. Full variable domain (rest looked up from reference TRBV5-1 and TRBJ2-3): KAGVTQTPRYLIKTRGQQVTLSCSPISGHRSVSWYQQTPGQGLQFLFEYFSETQRNKGNFPGRFSGRQFSNSRSEMNVSTLELGDSALYLCASSLRGAGDTQYFGPGTRLTVL.

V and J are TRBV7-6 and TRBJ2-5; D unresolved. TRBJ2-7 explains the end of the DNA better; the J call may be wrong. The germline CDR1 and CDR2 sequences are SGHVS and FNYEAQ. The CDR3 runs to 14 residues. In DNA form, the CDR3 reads TGTGCCAGCAGCTTAGCCCGGAGCTCCTACGAGCAGTACTTC. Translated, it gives CASSLARSSYEQYF.

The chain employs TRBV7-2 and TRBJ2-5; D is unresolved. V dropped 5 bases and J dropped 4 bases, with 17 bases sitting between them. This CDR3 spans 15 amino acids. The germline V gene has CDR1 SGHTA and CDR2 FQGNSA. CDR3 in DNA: TGTGCCAGCAGCCCATTAGTCGGGTCGGGAGAGACCCAGTACTTC. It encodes CASSPLVGSGETQYF.

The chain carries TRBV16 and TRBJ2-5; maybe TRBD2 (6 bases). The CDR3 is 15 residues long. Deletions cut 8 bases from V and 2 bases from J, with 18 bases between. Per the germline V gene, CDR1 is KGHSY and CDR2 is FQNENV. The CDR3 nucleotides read TGTGCCAGCGGAGCGACTAGAGGGGCTCAAGAGACCCAGTACTTC. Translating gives CASGATRGAQETQYF.